The 31 T cell receptor beta chains in this list originate from one sample, sequenced in a study of T cells after yellow fever vaccination. TCRdb reanalysed the 5' RACE reads using MiXCR and keeps one entry per CDR3 protein. The sample records 95,000 to 100,000 distinct CDR3 sequences, roughly 5.2% being singletons. The sequenced sample was CD8+ T cells sorted from PBMCs, obtained 10 days after the yellow fever booster vaccination. The receptors here all came from a man younger than 35 who received the YFV17D yellow fever vaccine.

This clonotype has a count of ten or more. The gene calls are TRBV7-9 and TRBJ2-3; 12 nucleotides line up with TRBD1. V was clipped by 8 bases and J by 8 bases; unmatched bases: 8. The V gene's germline CDR1 is SEHNR and CDR2 FQNEAQ (reference sequence). This CDR3 contains 14 residues. DNA of the CDR3: TGTGCCAGCGGGGACAGGGGGCGCGTGAGTACGCAGTATTTT. Translating it yields CASGDRGRVSTQYF.

This clonotype was picked up many times. The chain employs TRBV6-5 and TRBJ2-3; D uncertain. The length of the CDR3 is 13 residues. The V end was cut by 6 bases, the J end by 6 bases, with 13 bases between. The germline CDR1 and CDR2 sequences are MNHEY and SVGAGI. The CDR3 spells CASSSGRRDTQYF. Written as DNA, the CDR3 is TGTGCCAGCAGCTCCGGACGCAGGGATACGCAGTATTTT.

CDR3 bases: TGTGCCAGCAGTGAGACAGGGATCAGCAATCAGCCCCAGCATTTT. Protein product: CASSETGISNQPQHF. The chain joins TRBV12-3 or TRBV12-4 to TRBJ1-5; 7 nucleotides align to TRBD1. Germline trimming cut 5 bases from V and 1 base from J; bases unmatched to any gene: 5. This CDR3 has 15 residues.

The rearrangement links TRBV20-1 to TRBJ1-2; D is unclear. Trimming removed 0 bases at V and 3 bases at J, with 14 bases between. Germline V gives CDR1 DFQATT, CDR2 SNEGSKA (reference sequence). The CDR3 is 15 residues long. The DNA for the CDR3 is TGCAGTGCTAGAGATCTCCCTGGCGGGCACTATGGCTACACCTTC. This codes for CSARDLPGGHYGYTF.

This clonotype was observed at least ten times. The chain has TRBV4-3 and TRBJ2-3; no clear D. CDR1 is LGHNA, CDR2 YSLEER, per germline. The CDR3 spans 16 residues. Trimming cost V 0 bases and J 3 bases, with 13 bases left between them. The CDR3 sequence is CASSQDMIAVTDTQYF. CDR3 DNA sequence: TGCGCCAGCAGCCAAGATATGATAGCAGTAACAGATACGCAGTATTTT.

The chain has TRBV20-1 and TRBJ2-2, with D perhaps given as TRBD1 or TRBD2 (6 bases each). The CDR3 is 17 amino acids. Germline assignment: CDR1 DFQATT and CDR2 SNEGSKA (reference sequence). V gave up 1 base and J gave up 3 bases, with 18 bases separating them. Here the CDR3 DNA reads TGCAGTGCTAGAGGTCTTAGGAGGGGGGCTCACACCGGGGAGCTGTTTTTT. Its protein product is CSARGLRRGAHTGELFF.

This clonotype was seen a few times. V gene TRBV19 combines with J gene TRBJ2-7, with TRBD1 matching 9 bases. The CDR3 runs to 15 residues. Trimming cost V 3 bases and J 0 bases; bases outside gene matches: 3. Looked up from germline, CDR1 is LNHDA and CDR2 is SQIVND (reference sequence). The CDR3 DNA reads as TGTGCCAGTAGTATGGGGACAGGGTCCTCCTACGAGCAGTACTTC. It codes for CASSMGTGSSYEQYF.

This clonotype has at least ten counts. V is TRBV12-3 or TRBV12-4 and J is TRBJ2-2; 8 bases are shared with TRBD2. Trimming at V came to 2 bases and at J to 6 bases, leaving 5 bases not matched to a gene. CDR3 length: 15 residues. The CDR3 nucleotides read TGTGCCAGCAGTTTAACGGGGGGGTTCGCCGGGGAGCTGTTTTTT. Translation: CASSLTGGFAGELFF.

This clonotype was counted only a few times. The chain carries TRBV4-1 and TRBJ2-6; 9 bases map to TRBD1. Germline loops: CDR1 MGHRA, CDR2 YSYEKL. The CDR3 runs to 17 residues. V shed 0 bases and J 3 bases; nucleotides not matched to a gene: 3. CDR3 bases: TGCGCCAGCAGCCAAGAAGGACAGGGGTATGGGGCCAACGTCCTGACTTTC. Its translation: CASSQEGQGYGANVLTF.

The chain is built from TRBV29-1 and TRBJ2-3; D remains unclear. V lost 7 bases to trimming and J lost 3 bases, with 14 bases between them. This CDR3 region has 13 residues. CDR1 and CDR2 (germline): SQVTM, ANQGSEA. DNA for the CDR3: TGCAGCGCCTTAGGGCAAAATACAGATACGCAGTATTTT. Residues: CSALGQNTDTQYF.

This clonotype occurred many times. CDR3 in DNA: TGCGCCAGCAGCCTCAACAATGAGCAGTTCTTC. The encoded protein is CASSLNNEQFF. The chain has TRBV4-1 and TRBJ2-1, with D unresolved. Germline assignment: CDR1 MGHRA and CDR2 YSYEKL. The CDR3 runs to 11 residues. V lost 4 bases and J lost 5, with 3 bases in between.

This clonotype showed up many times. The chain links TRBV7-9 to TRBJ2-7; D is ambiguous. The CDR3 sequence is 13 residues long. Trimming pared 2 bases from V and 1 base from J, leaving 6 bases between. CDR1 is SEHNR and CDR2 is FQNEAQ in the germline V gene (reference sequence). Here the CDR3 DNA reads TGTGCCAGCAGCTTAAGAGATTCCTACGAGCAGTACTTC. Translation: CASSLRDSYEQYF.

This clonotype has a count of ten or more. This chain links TRBV7-9 with TRBJ2-5, with 7 bases lining up with TRBD1. Germline CDR1 reads SEHNR; CDR2 reads FQNEAQ (reference sequence). Trimming cost V 9 bases and J 5 bases; bases outside gene matches: 3. The CDR3 spans 11 residues. For the CDR3, the DNA is TGTGCCAGTGGGACAGTGGAGACCCAGTACTTC. Translated, it gives CASGTVETQYF.

This clonotype was seen at least ten times. The chain is built from TRBV7-6 and TRBJ2-1, with a possible D match to TRBD2 (6 bases). Germline V gene lookup returns CDR1 SGHVS and CDR2 FNYEAQ. The CDR3 totals 18 residues. The ends were cut back, 1 base at V and 1 base at J, with 17 bases in the middle. The CDR3 nucleotides read TGTGCCAGCAGCTTAGGAGGGACGGGAGAATGGTCCTACAATGAGCAGTTCTTC. This codes for CASSLGGTGEWSYNEQFF.

V gene TRBV6-5 combines with J gene TRBJ1-1; the match to TRBD1 covers 8 bases. V gave up 0 bases and J gave up 1 base; unmatched junction bases: 13. Germline loops: CDR1 MNHEY, CDR2 SVGAGI. The CDR3 totals 19 residues. CDR3 DNA: TGTGCCAGCAGTTACTCGACTTATTTACAGGGGGTTGAGAACACTGAAGCTTTCTTT. Translation gives CASSYSTYLQGVENTEAFF.

This clonotype has just a few counts. The chain links TRBV21-1 to TRBJ1-2; the table gives TRBD1 as D, unverified against the DNA. TRBV21-1 is listed as a pseudogene. This CDR3 has 13 amino acids. The CDR3 bases are TGTGCCAGCAGCAAAGTCCCGGCGGGTGGCTACACCTTC. Translating it yields CASSKVPAGGYTF.

The chain has TRBV6-6 and TRBJ2-5; 11 nucleotides align to TRBD2. From germline, CDR1 is MNHNY and CDR2 SVGAGI (reference sequence). The J segment lost 3 bases and the V segment lost 7 bases, leaving 10 bases of the junction unmatched. The CDR3 loop spans 16 amino acids. The CDR3 sequence is CASILTSGVAEETQYF. CDR3 DNA: TGTGCCAGCATCTTGACTAGCGGGGTAGCAGAAGAGACCCAGTACTTC.

This chain connects TRBV4-3 to TRBJ2-2; D gene unclear. The CDR3 has 14 amino acids. Germline loops: CDR1 LGHNA, CDR2 YSLEER. Trimming took off 0 bases at V and 6 bases at J, with 8 bases between the two ends. The CDR3 coding sequence is TGCGCCAGCAGCCAAGATCCCCAGGCCGGGGAGCTGTTTTTT. Translating it yields CASSQDPQAGELFF.

This chain uses TRBV29-1 with TRBJ2-1, with 7 bases that match TRBD2. The ends lost 6 bases at V and 7 bases at J; junction bases unmatched: 6. Looked up from germline, CDR1 is SQVTM and CDR2 is ANQGSEA. This CDR3 has 12 residues. For the CDR3, the DNA is TGCAGCGTGGGTCTGCGGGGGAATGAGCAGTTCTTC. Translation gives CSVGLRGNEQFF.

The chain employs TRBV12-5 and TRBJ2-6, with D unresolved. CDR3 size: 18 residues. V was pared by 3 bases and J by 0 bases, with 15 bases between. Germline CDR1 reads LGHNT; CDR2 reads FRNRAP. The CDR3 is CASGFLLWEVSGANVLTF. The CDR3 DNA is TGTGCTAGTGGTTTTCTTCTTTGGGAAGTCTCTGGGGCCAACGTCCTGACTTTC.

This chain connects TRBV9 to TRBJ2-5; 7 nucleotides align to TRBD1. The V gene end was trimmed by 5 bases and the J gene end by 3 bases; junction bases not matched to a gene: 7. CDR3 length: 14 amino acids. Per the germline V gene, CDR1 is SGDLS and CDR2 is YYNGEE. CDR3 DNA: TGTGCCAGCAGTTCGGGACAGAGAGAAGAGACCCAGTACTTC. It yields the protein CASSSGQREETQYF. Variable domain in full (rest from reference TRBV9 and TRBJ2-5): DSGVTQTPKHLITATGQRVTLRCSPRSGDLSVYWYQQSLDQGLQFLIQYYNGEERAKGNILERFSAQQFPDLHSELNLSSLELGDSALYFCASSSGQREETQYFGPGTRLLVL.

There are many counts of this clonotype. The gene calls are TRBV4-1 and TRBJ1-5, with a weak D call TRBD1 (5 bases). Germline assignment: CDR1 MGHRA and CDR2 YSYEKL. The CDR3 has 20 residues. V was shortened by 1 base and J by 3 bases, with 25 bases between the two germline ends. CDR3 loop: CASSQVWPTTRSRVNQPQHF. CDR3 nucleotides: TGCGCCAGCAGCCAAGTTTGGCCCACGACGCGCTCCAGGGTCAATCAGCCCCAGCATTTT.

This clonotype showed up many times. The chain joins TRBV15 to TRBJ1-4; D is unresolved. Germline V gives CDR1 LNHNV, CDR2 YYDKDF (reference sequence). There are 15 residues in the CDR3. Trimming took off 0 bases at V and 8 bases at J, with 13 bases between the two ends. In DNA, the CDR3 is TGTGCCACCAGCAGAGATCGTACCGGGGTGGAAAAACTGTTTTTT. It is translated as CATSRDRTGVEKLFF.

V is TRBV27 and J is TRBJ2-3; D is uncertain. CDR1 MNHEY and CDR2 SMNVEV come from the germline V gene (reference sequence). Trimming took 2 bases from V and 1 from J, leaving 7 bases between them. The CDR3 length is 14 residues. CDR3 sequence: CASSLGLGTDTQYF. CDR3 DNA sequence: TGTGCCAGCAGTTTAGGGTTGGGCACAGATACGCAGTATTTT.

CDR3 in amino acids: CASSPGFSSTGELFF. CDR3 nucleotides: TGTGCCAGCTCACCAGGGTTTTCGAGCACCGGGGAGCTGTTTTTT. This chain joins TRBV18 and TRBJ2-2; no reliable D call. The germline CDR1 and CDR2 sequences are KGHSH and LQKENI. V shed 2 bases and J shed 4 bases, with 11 bases lying between them. This CDR3 is built from 15 residues.

The CDR3 coding sequence is TGTGCCAGCAGCTCAGGTCACGGGGGGGGCACTGAAGCTTTCTTT. It codes for CASSSGHGGGTEAFF. The gene calls are TRBV7-9 and TRBJ1-1; possible D gene TRBD1, 5 bases. CDR1 SEHNR and CDR2 FQNEAQ come from the germline V gene (reference sequence). This CDR3 spans 15 amino acids. Trimming took off 4 bases at V and 4 bases at J, with 16 bases between the two ends.

This clonotype was observed a few times. The chain is built from TRBV6-9 and TRBJ1-1, with D perhaps TRBD1 (6 bases). Looked up from germline, CDR1 is MNHGY and CDR2 is SVAAGI. Trimming removed 4 bases from V and 13 bases from J, with 19 bases in between. The CDR3 length is 13 residues. CDR3 residues: CASSSRRGAPDFF. The CDR3 DNA is TGTGCCAGCAGTTCAAGGCGGGGGGCACCTGATTTCTTT.

DNA of the CDR3: TGTGCCAGCAGCCAAGCCGGGACAGGGGGGGGCCATGAGCAGTTCTTC. It yields the protein CASSQAGTGGGHEQFF. The V and J genes are TRBV4-2 and TRBJ2-1; 11 bases agree with TRBD1. In germline, CDR1 is LGHNA, CDR2 YNFKEQ. V trimming: 1 base; J trimming: 8 bases; junction bases outside the gene matches: 7. The CDR3 sequence is 16 residues long.

This clonotype was observed a few times. The V gene is TRBV9, the J gene TRBJ2-5; the match to TRBD1 covers 7 bases. This CDR3 contains 14 residues. The junction had 6 bases not matched to a gene; V was cut back by 4 bases and J by 3 bases. Looked up from germline, CDR1 is SGDLS and CDR2 is YYNGEE. CDR3 sequence: CASSIGGSEETQYF. The CDR3 bases are TGTGCCAGCAGCATAGGGGGCAGCGAAGAGACCCAGTACTTC.

This clonotype was seen many times. J is TRBJ1-1 and V is TRBV7-9; no clear D. This CDR3 has 13 amino acids. The V and J ends lost 6 bases and 0 bases respectively, with 8 bases between them. Per the germline V gene, CDR1 is SEHNR and CDR2 is FQNEAQ (reference sequence). The chain's CDR3 is CASRRTMNTEAFF. As DNA, the CDR3 is TGTGCCAGCAGGCGGACTATGAACACTGAAGCTTTCTTT.

V and J are TRBV6-2 or TRBV6-3 and TRBJ2-3, with 15 positions matching TRBD2. CDR3 size: 19 residues. Germline values: CDR1 MNHEY, CDR2 SVGEGT. The V gene end was trimmed by 8 bases and the J gene end by 2 bases; junction bases not matched to a gene: 14. Here the CDR3 DNA reads TGTGCCAGCGAAACCGGGACTAGCGGGGGGTCTTCAATCACAGATACGCAGTATTTT. Translation: CASETGTSGGSSITDTQYF.